Following are 24 T cell receptor beta chains from one sample sequenced in a study of OX40 agonist ivuxolimab in advanced cancers. The method was immunoSEQ multiplex PCR; TCRdb's version includes in-frame clones alone and lacks a portion of them. The data show tens of thousands of clones, about 90% seen once. Specimen: CD4+ or CD8+ T cells sorted from blood, collected in a trial of the OX40 agonist ivuxolimab. Source of these receptors: an adult with an advanced solid tumor such as melanoma, head and neck, liver or kidney cancer.

The V call is TRBV4-1, the J call TRBJ2-1, with 9 bases identical to TRBD2. After removal of 0 bases from V and 5 bases from J, the junction contained 8 bases not matched to a gene. The CDR3 has 17 residues. Per germline, CDR1 MGHRA and CDR2 YSYEKL. In DNA form, the CDR3 reads TGCGCCAGCAGCCAAGATTCCCTAGCGGGACGAGACAATGAGCAGTTCTTC. Amino acids: CASSQDSLAGRDNEQFF.

The table lists this clone with a few counts. The CDR3 DNA reads TGTGCCAGCAGCACCGGACAGAAGTTTGAAGCTTTCTTT. This codes for CASSTGQKFEAFF. This sequence joins TRBV5-5 and TRBJ1-1, with D perhaps matching TRBD1 (6 bases). Trimming left V 4 bases short and J 7 bases short, with 14 bases between. The CDR3 length is 13 residues. CDR1 and CDR2 (germline): SGHKS, YYEKEE (reference sequence).

V and J are TRBV6-5 and TRBJ1-1; D remains ambiguous. This CDR3 comprises 13 residues. V lost 0 bases and J lost 8, with 10 bases in between. The germline V gene encodes CDR1 MNHEY and CDR2 SVGAGI. The CDR3 protein is CASSYSFKGEAFF. The CDR3, as DNA: TGTGCCAGCAGTTACTCGTTTAAAGGAGAAGCTTTCTTT.

This clone was counted between two and nine times. The chain joins TRBV11-2 to TRBJ2-6; D is undetermined. The CDR3 sequence is 13 residues long. V lost 7 bases to trimming and J lost 4 bases, with 8 bases between them. Germline CDR1 SGHAT, CDR2 FQNNGV. The CDR3 sequence: CASTPGGANVLTF. The CDR3 DNA sequence: TGTGCCAGCACCCCTGGAGGGGCCAACGTCCTGACTTTC.

In this sample, this clone turned up a few times. The limits of the CDR3 on the DNA are not certain, so only TCRdb's listed CDR3 is given. CDR3: CASSFLWTSSTDTQYF. The J gene is TRBJ2-3, the V gene TRBV5-6. From germline, CDR1 is SGHDT and CDR2 YYEEEE. The CDR3 length is 16 residues, termini included.

This chain connects TRBV5-1 to TRBJ2-1, with unresolved D. The CDR3 contains 10 residues. V shed 0 bases and J shed 10 bases, with 2 bases lying between them. The germline CDR1 and CDR2 sequences are SGHRS and YFSETQ. The CDR3 reads CASSLGEQFF. CDR3 sequence (DNA): TGCGCCAGCAGCTTGGGAGAGCAGTTCTTC.

This chain joins TRBV6-1 and TRBJ2-7, with 7 bases fitting TRBD1. Looked up from germline, CDR1 is MNHNS and CDR2 is SASEGT. This CDR3 is 13 amino acids long. V was pared by 6 bases and J by 2 bases, with 4 bases of the junction left unmatched. CDR3 in amino acids: CASSHRGTYEQYF. In nucleotides, the CDR3 is TGTGCCAGCAGCCACAGGGGAACCTACGAGCAGTACTTC.

This clone was observed once. The chain joins TRBV9 to TRBJ2-3, with a possible D match to TRBD1 (5 bases). V dropped 0 bases and J dropped 2 bases, with 13 bases sitting between them. From germline, CDR1 is SGDLS and CDR2 YYNGEE. The CDR3 extends over 16 amino acids. CDR3 DNA: TGTGCCAGCAGCGTAGGTGGCAGGGCCCTCACAGATACGCAGTATTTT. It translates to CASSVGGRALTDTQYF.

The V call is TRBV7-9, the J call TRBJ2-7; D is perhaps TRBD1 or TRBD2 (7 bases each). The CDR3 is 16 amino acids. Germline loops: CDR1 SEHNR, CDR2 FQNEAQ (reference sequence). The V and J ends lost 5 bases and 1 base respectively, with 18 bases between them. The CDR3 DNA is TGTGCCAGCAGCCCCAGGGGGGGACAGAGATCCTACGAGCAGTACTTC. Encoded protein: CASSPRGGQRSYEQYF.

This clone appeared a single time. This may come from a read error, since a much larger clone is one base off. The sample carries other DNA sequences with the same CDR3. The chain couples TRBV25-1 to TRBJ2-5, with D hard to call. The CDR3 covers 10 residues. Trimming cost V 8 bases and J 2 bases, with 3 bases left between them. The germline CDR1 and CDR2 sequences are MGHDK and SYGVNS. CDR3 sequence reads: CASGQETQYF. CDR3 nucleotide sequence: TGTGCCAGCGGGCAAGAGACCCAGTACTTC.

V gene TRBV5-4 combines with J gene TRBJ1-2; tentatively, D is TRBD1 (5 bases). V gave up 1 base and J gave up 2 bases, with 9 bases separating them. This CDR3 has 14 residues. The germline V gene encodes CDR1 SGHNT and CDR2 YYREEE (reference sequence). CDR3 DNA: TGTGCCAGCAGCTTGAGGGGCTTGAACTATGGCTACACCTTC. Amino acids: CASSLRGLNYGYTF.

This clone was observed once. The rearrangement joins TRBV7-6 to TRBJ2-3; 9 bases agree with TRBD1. CDR3 length: 15 residues. Germline values: CDR1 SGHVS, CDR2 FNYEAQ. With 1 base clipped from V and 4 bases from J, the junction kept 3 bases outside the gene matches. The DNA for the CDR3 is TGTGCCAGCAGCTTAGGGGGACAGGGCCCAGATACGCAGTATTTT. It translates to CASSLGGQGPDTQYF.

The chain employs TRBV30 and TRBJ1-5; D unresolved. Germline V CDR1 and CDR2: GTSNPN, SVGIG (reference sequence). This CDR3 is 13 amino acids long. Trimming stripped 1 base from V and 1 base from J, with 5 bases between. The CDR3 spells CAWSEDSNQPQHF. DNA for the CDR3: TGTGCCTGGAGTGAGGACAGCAATCAGCCCCAGCATTTT. The full variable domain, rest sourced from reference TRBV30 and TRBJ1-5, is SQTIHQWPATLVQPVGSPLSLECTVEGTSNPNLYWYRQAAGRGLQLLFYSVGIGQISSEVPQNLSASRPQDRQFILSSKKLLLSDSGFYLCAWSEDSNQPQHFGDGTRLSIL.

Sample share makes this clone medium-sized. V and J are TRBV5-4 and TRBJ2-7; 7 nucleotides match TRBD1. The CDR3 is 15 residues long. The germline CDR1 and CDR2 sequences are SGHNT and YYREEE (reference sequence). V shed 1 base and J 0 bases; nucleotides not matched to a gene: 4. This CDR3 reads CASSLPGTASYEQYF. As DNA, the CDR3 is TGTGCCAGCAGCTTGCCCGGGACAGCCTCCTACGAGCAGTACTTC. The whole variable domain, remainder taken from reference TRBV5-4 and TRBJ2-7, is ETGVTQSPTHLIKTRGQQVTLRCSSQSGHNTVSWYQQALGQGPQFIFQYYREEENGRGNFPPRFSGLQFPNYSSELNVNALELDDSALYLCASSLPGTASYEQYFGPGTRLTVT.

The J gene is TRBJ2-7, the V gene TRBV19, with 10 bases fitting TRBD2. The trim removed 3 bases at V and 7 bases at J, leaving 9 bases unmatched. The germline gives CDR1 LNHDA, CDR2 SQIVND (reference sequence). This CDR3 is 15 amino acids long. In nucleotides, the CDR3 is TGTGCCAGTAGTATCAAAGCGGGAGGGCCGGGGGAGCAGTACTTC. Protein: CASSIKAGGPGEQYF. Based on the CDR3 plus reference TRBV19 and TRBJ2-7, the full variable domain is DGGITQSPKYLFRKEGQNVTLSCEQNLNHDAMYWYRQDPGQGLRLIYYSQIVNDFQKGDIAEGYSVSREKKESFPLTVTSAQKNPTAFYLCASSIKAGGPGEQYFGPGTRLTVT.

The V call is TRBV15, the J call TRBJ1-5, with 10 bases that match TRBD1. CDR3 length: 15 residues. V was clipped by 8 bases and J by 4 bases; unmatched bases: 8. Germline-derived CDR1 and CDR2 are LNHNV and YYDKDF (reference sequence). The CDR3 is CATGTGESWNQPQHF. The CDR3 DNA is TGTGCCACCGGGACAGGGGAAAGTTGGAATCAGCCCCAGCATTTT. Using reference TRBV15 and TRBJ1-5 for the parts outside the CDR3, the full variable domain is DAMVIQNPRYQVTQFGKPVTLSCSQTLNHNVMYWYQQKSSQAPKLLFHYYDKDFNNEADTPDNFQSRRPNTSFCFLDIRSPGLGDTAMYLCATGTGESWNQPQHFGDGTRLSIL.

The CDR3 coding sequence is TGTGCCACCAGCAGAGATTCGGGGGCGCAGTATTTT. Translation: CATSRDSGAQYF. V gene TRBV15 combines with J gene TRBJ2-3; a weak D match, TRBD2 (6 bases). V lost 0 bases and J lost 10, with 8 bases in between. There are 12 residues in the CDR3. The V gene's germline CDR1 is LNHNV and CDR2 YYDKDF (reference sequence).

This chain links TRBV28 with TRBJ2-7; D is perhaps TRBD2 (5 bases). Trimming took off 3 bases at V and 2 bases at J, with 11 bases between the two ends. In germline, CDR1 is MDHEN, CDR2 SYDVKM. CDR3 size: 14 residues. DNA for the CDR3: TGTGCCAGCAGTTTCCCGGGGTTAACCTACGAGCAGTACTTC. This gives the protein CASSFPGLTYEQYF.

This clone occurred once. The chain is built from TRBV6-1 and TRBJ1-3; D not resolved. The germline V gene has CDR1 MNHNS and CDR2 SASEGT. The V and J ends lost 2 bases and 3 bases respectively, with 20 bases between them. The CDR3 has 18 amino acids. The CDR3 sequence is CASSERYMDLRSGNTIYF. Here the CDR3 DNA reads TGTGCCAGCAGTGAACGGTATATGGACCTTAGAAGTGGAAACACCATATATTTT.

The V call is TRBV11-3, the J call TRBJ2-2, with D perhaps matching TRBD2 (5 bases). V lost 6 bases and J lost 1, with 18 bases in between. The CDR3 extends over 17 amino acids. CDR1 is SGHNT, CDR2 YENEEA, per germline. CDR3 nucleotides: TGTGCCAGCAGTGACCTTTTGAGGGCTGGGAACACCGGGGAGCTGTTTTTT. This encodes CASSDLLRAGNTGELFF.

The chain has TRBV7-9 and TRBJ2-7; 9 bases map to TRBD1. The trim removed 3 bases at V and 5 bases at J, leaving 14 bases unmatched. The CDR3 sequence is 17 residues long. In germline, CDR1 is SEHNR, CDR2 FQNEAQ (reference sequence). The CDR3 is CASSLAIGTGIANEQYF. The CDR3 nucleotides are TGTGCCAGCAGCTTGGCAATTGGGACAGGGATAGCTAACGAGCAGTACTTC. Complete variable domain (other parts from reference TRBV7-9 and TRBJ2-7): DTGVSQNPRHKITKRGQNVTFRCDPISEHNRLYWYRQTLGQGPEFLTYFQNEAQLEKSRLLSDRFSAERPKGSFSTLEIQRTEQGDSAMYLCASSLAIGTGIANEQYFGPGTRLTVT.

The CDR3 here is CASSQEMHSYEQYF. The CDR3 bases are TGCGCCAGCAGCCAAGAAATGCATTCCTACGAGCAGTACTTC. V usage is TRBV4-3 and J usage is TRBJ2-7; no definite D call. The V gene's germline CDR1 is LGHNA and CDR2 YSLEER. The CDR3 has 14 amino acids. The V gene lost 0 bases and the J gene lost 1 base, with 7 bases spanning the gap.

V and J are TRBV27 and TRBJ2-5; 7 bases line up with TRBD1. The CDR3 is 15 residues long. CDR1 is MNHEY, CDR2 SMNVEV, per germline (reference sequence). J lost 0 bases, V lost 4 bases, and 5 bases had no gene match. The CDR3: CASSYSQGDQETQYF. The CDR3 coding sequence is TGTGCCAGCAGTTACAGCCAGGGGGACCAAGAGACCCAGTACTTC.

V is TRBV4-1 and J is TRBJ1-2; TRBD1 matches 10 bases. J gave up 4 bases and V 0 bases, and 5 bases lay outside the gene matches. The germline CDR1 and CDR2 sequences are MGHRA and YSYEKL. This CDR3 comprises 16 residues. CDR3 in DNA: TGCGCCAGCAGCCAAGATGGGGGACAGGGGTCCTATGGCTACACCTTC. Encoded protein: CASSQDGGQGSYGYTF.